This T cell receptor beta chain emerged from a study of early T cells in non-severe SARS-CoV-2 infection. Researchers tagged individual cDNA molecules with unique molecular identifiers. MiXCR was run by TCRdb on the 5' RACE reads, yielding one entry per CDR3 protein. The sample includes about 36,000 distinct CDR3 sequences, over 3.5% seen only once; the top ten take more than 8%. The germline V gene has CDR1 GTSNPN and CDR2 SVGIG (reference sequence). V lost 4 bases to trimming and J lost 1 base; unmatched junction nucleotides: 3. The CDR3 sequence is 14 residues long. The sample holds many counts of this clonotype.

Sequencing was performed on whole blood. This clonotype was obtained from an adult who was a healthcare worker with PCR-confirmed SARS-CoV-2 infection or an uninfected control (not recorded which). V usage is TRBV30 and J usage is TRBJ2-2; 7 bases agree with TRBD1. In DNA, the CDR3 is TGTGCCTGGACCTACAGGGGGAACACCGGGGAGCTGTTTTTT. Residues: CAWTYRGNTGELFF.